A selection of T cell receptor beta chains follows, all from one sample in a study of T cell changes during pregnancy in multiple sclerosis. Repertoires were generated with immunoSEQ multiplex PCR, while TCRdb's copy carries only in-frame clones and drops some. The data show about 110,000 clones, with roughly nine tenths seen just once and 1.6% held by the top ten. Sequencing used peripheral blood, obtained before pregnancy. The source is a female donor with multiple sclerosis, enrolled in a pregnancy study. CDR3s include the opening cysteine and the closing phenylalanine or tryptophan. A D gene is named only where the DNA matches it firmly. The size entry is marked missing in some rows and otherwise reads once, few, many or a size class.

>.|16|.|TRBJ2-2|TRBV7-2
CASSLVDSGNTGELFF
TGTGCCAGCAGCTTGGTAGACTCCGGGAACACCGGGGAGCTGTTTTTT
>.|14|few|TRBJ1-1|TRBV9
CASSVVGTNTEAFF
TGTGCCAGCAGCGTAGTGGGCACTAACACTGAAGCTTTCTTT
>TRBD2|17|.|TRBJ2-5|TRBV5-6
CASSSFPETAGRETQYF
TGTGCCAGCAGCTCGTTCCCGGAGACAGCGGGACGGGAGACCCAGTACTTC
>.|16|.|TRBJ2-1|TRBV6-5
CASSYSRGSSYNEQFF
TGTGCCAGCAGTTACTCGCGAGGGAGCTCCTACAATGAGCAGTTCTTC
>TRBD1|14|.|TRBJ2-7|TRBV6-1
CASSFRDRVYEQYF
TGTGCCAGCAGTTTCCGGGACAGGGTTTACGAGCAGTACTTC
>.|14|.|TRBJ2-1|TRBV7-2
CASSSSPIGGEQFF
TGTGCCAGCAGCTCCTCCCCTATCGGAGGTGAGCAGTTCTTC
>.|15|.|TRBJ2-3|TRBV5-4
CASSTSTASADTQYF
TGTGCCAGCAGCACAAGTACGGCTAGCGCGGATACGCAGTATTTT
>TRBD2|15|.|TRBJ2-3|TRBV6-1
CASSHTSGSTDTQYF
TGTGCCAGCAGTCATACTAGCGGTAGCACAGATACGCAGTATTTT
>TRBD1|15|.|TRBJ2-7|TRBV4-3
CASSPGTGDFYEQYF
TGCGCCAGCAGCCCCGGGACAGGGGATTTCTACGAGCAGTACTTC
>TRBD1|13|once|TRBJ1-2|TRBV28
CASTAGTVYGYTF
TGTGCCAGCACGGCCGGGACAGTGTATGGCTACACCTTC
>TRBD1|15|.|TRBJ1-1|TRBV7-9
CASSSRDRFNTEAFF
TGTGCCAGCAGCTCAAGGGACAGATTTAACACTGAAGCTTTCTTT
>.|14|.|TRBJ1-1|TRBV9
CASSSPRHNTEAFF
TGTGCCAGCAGCTCCCCCAGACACAACACTGAAGCTTTCTTT
>TRBD1|15|.|TRBJ1-4|TRBV5-1
CASSASGTENEKLFF
TGCGCCAGCAGCGCCTCCGGGACAGAGAATGAAAAACTGTTTTTT
>.|19|.|TRBJ2-1|TRBV13
CASSLGRRDTSAKYNEQFF
TGTGCCAGCAGCTTAGGCCGCAGGGATACCTCAGCGAAGTACAATGAGCAGTTCTTC
>TRBD1|15|.|TRBJ1-4|TRBV2
CASSWDRAANEKLFF
TGTGCCAGCAGTTGGGACAGGGCGGCTAATGAAAAACTGTTTTTT
>TRBD2|19|.|TRBJ2-3|TRBV19
CASTQYGGGSGVSTDTQYF
TGTGCCAGTACCCAATATGGGGGAGGTAGCGGGGTCAGCACAGATACGCAGTATTTT
>TRBD2|14|few|TRBJ2-7|TRBV9
CASSVGEGIYEQYF
TGTGCCAGCAGCGTAGGGGAGGGGATCTACGAGCAGTACTTC
>TRBD2|17|.|TRBJ2-1|TRBV4-1
CASSQEGPGGFYNEQFF
TGCGCCAGCAGCCAAGAAGGTCCGGGGGGTTTCTACAATGAGCAGTTCTTC
>TRBD2|15|.|TRBJ2-2|TRBV5-4
CASSLGSGRDRELFF
TGTGCCAGCAGCTTGGGTTCCGGGAGGGACCGGGAGCTGTTTTTT
>TRBD2|19|.|TRBJ2-1|TRBV18
CASSPSGLAGANLYNEQFF
TGTGCCAGCTCACCGAGCGGGCTAGCGGGGGCTAACCTCTACAATGAGCAGTTCTTC
>TRBD1|15|.|TRBJ2-1|TRBV27
CASSLTGVIYNEQFF
TGTGCCAGCAGTTTGACAGGGGTTATCTACAATGAGCAGTTCTTC
>.|19|.|TRBJ2-3|TRBV7-3
CASSLTGWTLTGGTDTQYF
TGTGCCAGCAGCTTAACGGGTTGGACCCTGACCGGCGGGACAGATACGCAGTATTTT
>TRBD2|15|few|TRBJ2-3|TRBV19
CASSIYSGDTDTQYF
TGTGCCAGTAGTATATATAGCGGGGACACAGATACGCAGTATTTT
>TRBD1|17|.|TRBJ1-2|TRBV18
CASSPSLQGASGYGYTF
TGTGCCAGCTCGCCTTCGCTCCAGGGGGCTAGTGGCTATGGCTACACCTTC
>TRBD2|17|.|TRBJ2-1|TRBV18
CASSPPGLAGANNEQFF
TGTGCCAGCTCACCACCGGGACTAGCGGGAGCCAACAATGAGCAGTTCTTC
>TRBD2|17|.|TRBJ2-3|TRBV9
CASSVPLAGDSTDTQYF
TGTGCCAGCAGCGTTCCCCTAGCGGGAGATAGCACAGATACGCAGTATTTT
>TRBD2|18|.|TRBJ2-1|TRBV7-2
CASSLRLAGASSYNEQFF
TGTGCCAGCAGCTTAAGACTAGCGGGGGCGAGCTCCTACAATGAGCAGTTCTTC
>.|18|once|TRBJ2-4|TRBV7-2
CASSTKRTAATTKNIQYF
TGTGCCAGCAGCACCAAGCGGACAGCCGCTACCACTAAAAACATTCAGTACTTC
>.|15|.|TRBJ2-5|TRBV27
CASSLSIRGQETQYF
TGTGCCAGCAGTTTATCGATAAGGGGGCAAGAGACCCAGTACTTC
>TRBD2|14|.|TRBJ2-1|TRBV10-3
CATGTSFIFNEQFF
TGTGCAACCGGGACTAGCTTTATATTCAATGAGCAGTTCTTC
>.|14|.|TRBJ2-7|TRBV5-6
CASSFRLGVNEQYF
TGTGCCAGCAGCTTCCGACTAGGGGTAAATGAGCAGTACTTC
>TRBD2|19|.|TRBJ2-3|TRBV18
CASSLRAGLAGGRGETQYF
TGTGCCAGCTCACTACGAGCGGGACTAGCGGGGGGGCGGGGGGAGACGCAGTATTTT
>TRBD1|15|.|TRBJ1-2|TRBV2
CASRGTGSLSGGYTF
TGTGCCAGCAGAGGGACAGGGAGTCTCTCAGGTGGCTACACCTTC
>.|13|.|TRBJ1-5|TRBV2
CASNLRYNQPQHF
TGTGCCAGCAATTTACGCTACAATCAGCCCCAGCATTTT
>.|15|.|TRBJ1-4|TRBV5-1
CASSWNTATNEKLFF
TGCGCCAGCAGCTGGAACACAGCAACTAATGAAAAACTGTTTTTT
>TRBD1|17|.|TRBJ1-1|TRBV27
CASRYNPGQHMNTEAFF
TGTGCCAGCAGATACAATCCGGGACAGCACATGAACACTGAAGCTTTCTTT
>TRBD1|17|.|TRBJ2-2|TRBV28
CASSLVWGQINTGELFF
TGTGCCAGCAGTTTAGTGTGGGGACAGATCAACACCGGGGAGCTGTTTTTT
>.|13|.|TRBJ1-6|TRBV5-6
CASSLSGNSPLHF
TGTGCCAGCAGCTTGTCAGGGAATTCACCCCTCCACTTT
>TRBD1|15|once|TRBJ2-4|TRBV2
CASSEDRLAKNIQYF
TGTGCCAGCAGTGAGGACAGGCTAGCCAAAAACATTCAGTACTTC
>.|14|.|TRBJ1-1|TRBV7-9
CASSWAPGEALAFF
TGTGCCAGCAGCTGGGCGCCGGGGGAGGCTCTAGCTTTCTTT
>.|15|.|TRBJ2-2|TRBV30
CAWSDLRVNTGELFF
TGTGCCTGGAGCGACCTCAGGGTGAACACCGGGGAGCTGTTTTTT
>.|13|once|TRBJ1-6|TRBV30
CAWSDREGSPLHF
TGTGCCTGGAGTGACAGGGAGGGTTCACCCCTCCACTTT
>TRBD2|16|.|TRBJ2-1|TRBV9
CASSRFGTRSHNEQFF
TGTGCCAGCAGTCGATTTGGGACTAGGAGCCACAATGAGCAGTTCTTC
>.|14|.|TRBJ2-7|TRBV28
CASSLRTAPYEQYF
TGTGCCAGCAGCCTACGGACAGCCCCCTACGAGCAGTACTTC
>.|14|.|TRBJ1-2|TRBV5-4
CASSSTGGIYGYTF
TGTGCCAGCAGCTCCACAGGAGGGATTTATGGCTACACCTTC
>.|16|.|TRBJ2-1|TRBV9
CASSVGRANSYNEQFF
TGTGCCAGCAGCGTAGGGAGGGCCAACTCCTACAATGAGCAGTTCTTC
>TRBD2|16|.|TRBJ2-5|TRBV19
CASSAQGGSGRETQYF
TGTGCCAGTAGTGCACAAGGAGGTAGCGGGAGGGAGACCCAGTACTTC